Below, 26 T cell receptor beta chains from the same sample are listed, as sequenced in a study of somatic mutations in cytotoxic T cells in rheumatoid arthritis. Clones were read by immunoSEQ multiplex PCR, and TCRdb kept only the in-frame ones, dropping some. The data show around 15,000 clones, just under 75% seen once. The specimen was CD8+ T cells sorted from blood. Source of these receptors: an adult with rheumatoid arthritis.

This clone qualifies as large. The genes are TRBV13 and TRBJ2-1, with D unresolved. Germline V gives CDR1 PRHDT, CDR2 FYEKMQ (reference sequence). V gave up 3 bases and J gave up 6 bases, with 6 bases separating them. The CDR3 runs to 12 residues. CDR3 residues: CASSFFLNEQFF. Here the CDR3 DNA reads TGTGCCAGCAGCTTTTTTCTCAATGAGCAGTTCTTC.

This clone was seen a handful of times. The chain combines TRBV10-3 with TRBJ1-5; TRBD1 agrees at 8 bases. The germline gives CDR1 ENHRY, CDR2 SYGVKD. This CDR3 spans 16 amino acids. J gave up 2 bases and V 0 bases, and 3 bases lay outside the gene matches. The CDR3 loop reads CAISESGTGRNQPQHF. The DNA for the CDR3 is TGTGCCATCAGTGAGTCTGGGACAGGCCGCAATCAGCCCCAGCATTTT.

This clone was seen only once. The V gene is TRBV7-9, the J gene TRBJ2-1, with D hard to call. CDR3 length: 12 residues. Germline CDR1 SEHNR, CDR2 FQNEAQ (reference sequence). The V gene lost 5 bases and the J gene lost 5 bases, with 7 bases spanning the gap. CDR3 nucleotide sequence: TGTGCCAGCAGCCACGCTAACAATGAGCAGTTCTTC. Translated, it gives CASSHANNEQFF.

The rearrangement joins TRBV19 to TRBJ2-1, with D possibly matching TRBD2 (6 bases). There are 13 residues in the CDR3. The germline V gene encodes CDR1 LNHDA and CDR2 SQIVND (reference sequence). The ends were cut back, 10 bases at V and 12 bases at J, with 22 bases in the middle. As DNA, the CDR3 is TGTGCCACCAAACCTAGGGACGGGGGTCCGCAGTTCTTC. Its protein is CATKPRDGGPQFF.

This clone was seen more than once but under ten times. The chain recombines TRBV14 with TRBJ2-7, with 8 bases lining up with TRBD1. CDR3 size: 15 residues. Unmatched junction bases numbered 8, after V lost 4 bases and J lost 3 bases. Germline assignment: CDR1 SGHDN and CDR2 FVKESK. CDR3 DNA: TGTGCCAGCAGCCTCCTGACAGGGGCCTTCTACGAGCAGTACTTC. Its translation: CASSLLTGAFYEQYF.

The chain is built from TRBV27 and TRBJ2-5; TRBD1 agrees at 7 bases. Losses at the gene ends were 0 bases for V and 11 bases for J; bases not matched to a gene: 12. There are 15 residues in the CDR3. The germline V gene encodes CDR1 MNHEY and CDR2 SMNVEV (reference sequence). The CDR3 DNA reads as TGTGCCAGCAGTTTATCCCCGGGACAGCTCGGGGAGCAGTACTTC. Residues: CASSLSPGQLGEQYF.

The chain recombines TRBV19 with TRBJ2-5; possible D gene TRBD2, 6 bases. The CDR3 sequence is 15 residues long. CDR1 is LNHDA and CDR2 is SQIVND in the germline V gene (reference sequence). Trimming pared 5 bases from V and 5 bases from J, leaving 18 bases between. CDR3 loop: CASSLSGGISETQYF. For the CDR3, the DNA is TGTGCCAGTAGTCTCAGCGGAGGGATATCTGAGACCCAGTACTTC.

The rearrangement uses TRBV10-2 and TRBJ1-4; 8 positions agree with TRBD1. This CDR3 region has 14 residues. Germline CDR1 reads WSHSY; CDR2 reads SAAADI. V was clipped by 11 bases and J by 1 base; unmatched bases: 6. In nucleotides, the CDR3 is TGCGCCGCCAAAGGACAGGGAACTAATGAAAAACTGTTTTTT. Protein sequence: CAAKGQGTNEKLFF.

V is TRBV12-5 and J is TRBJ1-1; D is unresolved. The germline CDR1 and CDR2 sequences are LGHNT and FRNRAP. The CDR3 runs 17 residues. With 3 bases removed from V and 0 bases from J, the gap between germline ends came to 17 bases. The CDR3 nucleotides read TGTGCTAGTGGTTTCGTGTCTGGCCGAGAAATGAACACTGAAGCTTTCTTT. This encodes CASGFVSGREMNTEAFF.

This chain links TRBV11-2 with TRBJ2-1, with 8 bases lining up with TRBD1. CDR3 size: 15 residues. Trimming at V came to 6 bases and at J to 8 bases, leaving 12 bases not matched to a gene. Germline CDR1 reads SGHAT; CDR2 reads FQNNGV. CDR3 DNA: TGTGCCAGCAGGGATACAGGGGGGACCCTGGATGAGCAGTTCTTC. It encodes CASRDTGGTLDEQFF.

This clone has a single count. This chain uses TRBV2 with TRBJ2-2, with TRBD2 matching over 11 bases. The CDR3 loop spans 16 amino acids. V was pared by 8 bases and J by 3 bases, with 8 bases of the junction left unmatched. Germline assignment: CDR1 SNHLY and CDR2 FYNNEI. The CDR3 DNA follows: TGTGCCAGCCAAACTAGCGGGAGTCCCTACACCGGGGAGCTGTTTTTT. This translates into CASQTSGSPYTGELFF.

The rearrangement links TRBV5-6 to TRBJ2-3, with D possibly being TRBD1 (6 bases). There are 16 residues in the CDR3. Per germline, CDR1 SGHDT and CDR2 YYEEEE. V was shortened by 0 bases and J by 0 bases, with 11 bases between the two germline ends. The CDR3 region is CASSLEWTDSTDTQYF. The CDR3 DNA sequence: TGTGCCAGCAGCTTGGAATGGACAGATAGCACAGATACGCAGTATTTT.

The J gene is TRBJ2-2, the V gene TRBV6-1, with 9 nucleotides matching TRBD1. The CDR3 loop spans 14 amino acids. The trim removed 9 bases at V and 3 bases at J, leaving 5 bases unmatched. Germline CDR1 and CDR2: MNHNS and SASEGT. As DNA, the CDR3 is TGTGCCAGTACGGGACAGGGATACACCGGGGAGCTGTTTTTT. Residues: CASTGQGYTGELFF.

The chain carries TRBV6-4 and TRBJ1-1; unclear D gene. V dropped 0 bases and J dropped 7 bases, with 6 bases sitting between them. The CDR3 spans 12 residues. The V gene's germline CDR1 is MRHNA and CDR2 SNTAGT. The CDR3 spells CASSDSDNEAFF. CDR3 DNA: TGTGCCAGCAGTGACTCAGACAATGAAGCTTTCTTT.

The chain is built from TRBV2 and TRBJ2-7; unclear D gene. Germline V gene sequence: CDR1 SNHLY, CDR2 FYNNEI. The V end was cut by 3 bases, the J end by 4 bases, with 4 bases between. The length of the CDR3 is 11 residues. The CDR3 region is CASSDGYEQYF. CDR3 DNA sequence: TGTGCCAGCAGTGATGGATACGAGCAGTACTTC. The whole variable domain, remainder taken from reference TRBV2 and TRBJ2-7, is EPEVTQTPSHQVTQMGQEVILRCVPISNHLYFYWYRQILGQKVEFLVSFYNNEISEKSEIFDDQFSVERPDGSNFTLKIRSTKLEDSAMYFCASSDGYEQYFGPGTRLTVT.

In DNA, the CDR3 is TGCGCCAGCAGCCTGGGACTAGAGGACGAGCAGTACTTC. Amino acid sequence: CASSLGLEDEQYF. This rearrangement joins TRBV4-1 to TRBJ2-5, with 8 nucleotides matching TRBD2. The J call may not be correct, given that the DNA end is closer to TRBJ2-7. The CDR3 is made up of 13 amino acids. Germline values: CDR1 MGHRA, CDR2 YSYEKL.

The V call is TRBV6-1, the J call TRBJ1-2; tentatively, D is TRBD1 (5 bases). The CDR3 extends over 17 amino acids. Germline V CDR1 and CDR2: MNHNS, SASEGT. The ends were cut back, 0 bases at V and 2 bases at J, with 16 bases in the middle. The CDR3 nucleotides read TGTGCCAGCAGTGAAGCGCTTCGAGGGGCCGCGAACTATGGCTACACCTTC. Encoded protein: CASSEALRGAANYGYTF.

CDR3 loop: CASSQGKGARVYGYTF. CDR3 DNA sequence: TGTGCCAGCAGCCAAGGCAAGGGGGCGCGGGTCTATGGCTACACCTTC. V gene TRBV14 combines with J gene TRBJ1-2; 7 nucleotides line up with TRBD1. The CDR3 totals 16 residues. V lost 1 base, J lost 4 bases, and 9 bases stayed unmatched. Per germline, CDR1 SGHDN and CDR2 FVKESK.

The CDR3 reads CASSELGITEAFF. Here the CDR3 DNA reads TGTGCCAGCAGTGAATTGGGGATCACTGAAGCTTTCTTT. This chain joins TRBV6-1 and TRBJ1-1; D gene ambiguous. Germline V lookup: CDR1 MNHNS, CDR2 SASEGT. This CDR3 contains 13 residues. V was trimmed by 2 bases and J by 4 bases, leaving 8 bases between them.

J is TRBJ1-3 and V is TRBV5-5; perhaps TRBD1 as D (5 bases). Germline CDR1 reads SGHKS; CDR2 reads YYEKEE (reference sequence). The ends were cut back, 1 base at V and 4 bases at J, with 12 bases in the middle. This CDR3 contains 15 residues. The CDR3 region is CASSLQGYAGNTIYF. For the CDR3, the DNA is TGTGCCAGCAGCTTGCAGGGATATGCCGGAAACACCATATATTTT.

This clone showed up just once. The chain recombines TRBV4-2 with TRBJ1-1; no firm D call. Germline CDR1 reads LGHNA; CDR2 reads YNFKEQ. The V end lost 1 base, the J end lost 4 bases, and 10 bases lay between the germline ends. The length of the CDR3 is 14 residues. The CDR3 loop is CASSQGRAGTEAFF. The CDR3 DNA sequence: TGTGCCAGCAGCCAAGGGAGGGCAGGCACTGAAGCTTTCTTT.

The rearrangement links TRBV7-6 to TRBJ1-2; maybe TRBD1 (6 bases). CDR3 size: 12 residues. CDR1 is SGHVS and CDR2 is FNYEAQ in the germline V gene. Trimming pared 5 bases from V and 7 bases from J, leaving 11 bases between. This CDR3 is CASSPGGAGYTF. In DNA, the CDR3 is TGTGCCAGCAGCCCGGGGGGCGCTGGCTACACCTTC.

The genes are TRBV11-3 and TRBJ2-1; 13 bases match TRBD2. V dropped 4 bases and J dropped 6; count of bases not matched to a gene: 3. The germline gives CDR1 SGHNT, CDR2 YENEEA. CDR3 length: 15 residues. The CDR3 sequence is CASSSRLAGGNEQFF. As DNA, the CDR3 is TGTGCCAGCAGCTCCCGACTAGCGGGAGGCAATGAGCAGTTCTTC.

V is TRBV7-9 and J is TRBJ2-5, with D perhaps matching TRBD2 (5 bases). The germline gives CDR1 SEHNR, CDR2 FQNEAQ (reference sequence). This CDR3 region has 18 residues. V was shortened by 1 base and J by 0 bases, with 18 bases between the two germline ends. CDR3 amino acids: CASSLDGVASLYQETQYF. CDR3 DNA: TGTGCCAGCAGCTTAGACGGGGTGGCGTCCCTTTACCAAGAGACCCAGTACTTC.

The J gene is TRBJ2-7, the V gene TRBV6-1; TRBD2 agrees at 10 bases. The CDR3 is made up of 15 amino acids. The germline gives CDR1 MNHNS, CDR2 SASEGT. V trimming: 0 bases; J trimming: 3 bases; junction bases outside the gene matches: 2. In DNA, the CDR3 is TGTGCCAGCAGTGAAGCGCGGACTAGCGGCTACGAGCAGTACTTC. It specifies CASSEARTSGYEQYF.

The genes are TRBV13 and TRBJ2-1; the D gene could be TRBD1 or TRBD2 (7 bases each). Germline CDR1 PRHDT, CDR2 FYEKMQ (reference sequence). The CDR3 totals 15 residues. With 5 bases removed from V and 7 bases from J, the gap between germline ends came to 18 bases. The chain's CDR3 is CASSGRGRDENEQFF. Written as DNA, the CDR3 is TGTGCCAGCAGCGGGAGGGGGCGCGATGAAAATGAGCAGTTCTTC.